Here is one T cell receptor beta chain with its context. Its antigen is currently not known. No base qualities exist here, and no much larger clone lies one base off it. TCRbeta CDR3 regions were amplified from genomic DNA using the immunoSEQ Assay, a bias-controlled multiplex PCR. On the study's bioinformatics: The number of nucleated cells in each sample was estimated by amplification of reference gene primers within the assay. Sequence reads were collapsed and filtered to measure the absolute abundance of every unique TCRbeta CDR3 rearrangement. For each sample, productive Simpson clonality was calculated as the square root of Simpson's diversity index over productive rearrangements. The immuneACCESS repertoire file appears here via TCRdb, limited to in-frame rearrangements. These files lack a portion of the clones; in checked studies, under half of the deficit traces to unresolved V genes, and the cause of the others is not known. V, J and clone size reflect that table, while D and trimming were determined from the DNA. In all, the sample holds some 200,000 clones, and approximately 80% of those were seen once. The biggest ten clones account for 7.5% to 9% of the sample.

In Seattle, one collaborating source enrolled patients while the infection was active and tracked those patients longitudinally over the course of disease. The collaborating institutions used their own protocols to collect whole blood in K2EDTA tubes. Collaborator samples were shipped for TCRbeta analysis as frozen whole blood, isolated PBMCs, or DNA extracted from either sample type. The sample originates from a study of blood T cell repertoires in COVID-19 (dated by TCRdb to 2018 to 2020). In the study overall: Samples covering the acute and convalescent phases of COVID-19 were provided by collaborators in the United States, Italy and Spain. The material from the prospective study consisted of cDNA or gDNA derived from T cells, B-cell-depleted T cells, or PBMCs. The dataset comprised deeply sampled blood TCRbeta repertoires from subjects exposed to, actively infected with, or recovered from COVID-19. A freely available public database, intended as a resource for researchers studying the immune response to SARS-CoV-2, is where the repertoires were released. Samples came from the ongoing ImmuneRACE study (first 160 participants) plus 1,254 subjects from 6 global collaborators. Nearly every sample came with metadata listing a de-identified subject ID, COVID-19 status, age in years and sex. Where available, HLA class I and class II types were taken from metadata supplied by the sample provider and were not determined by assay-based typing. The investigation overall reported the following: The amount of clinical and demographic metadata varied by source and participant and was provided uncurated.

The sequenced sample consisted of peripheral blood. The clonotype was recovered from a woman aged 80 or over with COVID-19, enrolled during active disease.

Read as DNA, the sequence is TGTGCCAGCAGCTTAACATTCAGGGTAACGGACAGTCCTAGGAGTGAGCAGTTCTTC. Translated, it reads CASSLTFRVTDSPRSEQFF. The chain joins TRBV7-3 to TRBJ2-1; TRBD1 is a weak D gene call, 6 bases matching. Trimming takes 0 bases from V and 9 bases from J, and the germline ends sit 27 bases apart. For CDR1 and CDR2, the germline V gene lists SGHTA and FQGTGA. CDR3 length: 19 amino acids, cysteine to phenylalanine. The retained sequence is limited to the CDR3, 57 bases, with the frame set at the first base.